This T cell receptor beta chain was recovered during a study of blood T cell repertoires in COVID-19 (dated by TCRdb to the early 2020s). Broadly, across the study: Samples covering the acute and convalescent phases of COVID-19 were provided by collaborators in the United States, Italy and Spain. A freely available public database, intended as a resource for researchers studying the immune response to SARS-CoV-2, is where the repertoires were released. Where available, HLA class I and class II types were taken from metadata supplied by the sample provider and were not determined by assay-based typing. Deeply sampled blood TCRbeta repertoires from subjects exposed to, actively infected with, or recovered from COVID-19 were included in the dataset. Nearly every sample came with metadata listing a de-identified subject ID, COVID-19 status, age in years and sex. The material from the prospective study consisted of cDNA or gDNA derived from T cells, B-cell-depleted T cells, or PBMCs. The samples were drawn from the first 160 participants of the ongoing ImmuneRACE study and from 1,254 subjects provided by 6 global collaborators. The research as a whole found: The amount of clinical and demographic metadata varied by source and participant and was provided uncurated.

Collaborating institutions collected whole blood in K2EDTA tubes following their own protocols. For TCRbeta analysis, collaborators shipped samples as frozen whole blood, isolated PBMCs, or DNA extracted from either of those sample types. As for this clone: What this receptor recognizes is not known. Nothing much larger sits one base from this clone, and base qualities are not available.

TCRbeta CDR3 regions were amplified from genomic DNA by means of the immunoSEQ Assay, a bias-controlled multiplex PCR. Regarding the original processing steps: The number of nucleated cells in each sample was estimated by amplification of reference gene primers within the assay. To quantify the absolute abundance of each unique TCRbeta CDR3 rearrangement, sequence reads were collapsed and filtered. For each sample, productive Simpson clonality was calculated as the square root of Simpson's diversity index over productive rearrangements. TCRdb limited this immuneACCESS table to in-frame rearrangements with V and J called. A share of clones is missing; checked studies link under half to unresolved V genes, and the rest is unexplained. From that table come the V and J calls and clone size; the DNA was used to work out D and trimming. Across this sample there are hundreds of thousands of clones, with approximately 80% seen only once. The leading ten clones occupy roughly 4% of the sample.

Taken from the germline V gene (reference sequence), the CDR1 and CDR2 loops are LGHDT and YNNKEL. Counted from cysteine to phenylalanine, this CDR3 has 16 amino acids. Only the CDR3 region is kept as DNA, spanning 48 bases read in frame from base 1. V has 3 bases trimmed and J has 0 bases trimmed; junction bases matching no gene number 6. Material for sequencing was peripheral blood. This TCR came from a woman aged 40 to 49 with active or convalescent COVID-19. The V and J segments used are TRBV3-1 (or the pseudogene TRBV3-2) and TRBJ1-2; 8 central bases correspond to TRBD1. Here is the DNA: TGTGCCAGCAGCCAGGGTTACAGGGGGACTAACTATGGCTACACCTTC. It codes for CASSQGYRGTNYGYTF.